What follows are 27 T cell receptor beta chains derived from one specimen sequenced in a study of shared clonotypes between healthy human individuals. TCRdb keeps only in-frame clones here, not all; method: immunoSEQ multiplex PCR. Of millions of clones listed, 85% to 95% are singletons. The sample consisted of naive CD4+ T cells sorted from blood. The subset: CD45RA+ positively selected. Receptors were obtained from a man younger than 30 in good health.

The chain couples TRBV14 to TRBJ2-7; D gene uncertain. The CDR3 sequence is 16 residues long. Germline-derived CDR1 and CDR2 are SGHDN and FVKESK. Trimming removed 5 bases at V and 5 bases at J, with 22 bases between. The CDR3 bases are TGTGCCAGCAGCTATCAGAGCCAGTTACTCCCCGACGAGCAGTACTTC. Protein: CASSYQSQLLPDEQYF.

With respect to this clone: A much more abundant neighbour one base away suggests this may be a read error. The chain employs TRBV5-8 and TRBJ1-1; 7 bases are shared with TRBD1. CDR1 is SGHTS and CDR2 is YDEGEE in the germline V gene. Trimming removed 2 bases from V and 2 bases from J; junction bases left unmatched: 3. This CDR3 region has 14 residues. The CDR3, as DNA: TGTGCCAGCAGCTTATACAGGGGAAACACTGAAGCTTTCTTT. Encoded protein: CASSLYRGNTEAFF.

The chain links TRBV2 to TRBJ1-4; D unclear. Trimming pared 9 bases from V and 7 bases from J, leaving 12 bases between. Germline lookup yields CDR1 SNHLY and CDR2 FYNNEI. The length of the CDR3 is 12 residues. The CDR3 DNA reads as TGTGCCAGTCGTCAATCCGGTGAAAAACTGTTTTTT. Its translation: CASRQSGEKLFF. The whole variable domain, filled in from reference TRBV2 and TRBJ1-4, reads EPEVTQTPSHQVTQMGQEVILRCVPISNHLYFYWYRQILGQKVEFLVSFYNNEISEKSEIFDDQFSVERPDGSNFTLKIRSTKLEDSAMYFCASRQSGEKLFFGSGTQLSVL.

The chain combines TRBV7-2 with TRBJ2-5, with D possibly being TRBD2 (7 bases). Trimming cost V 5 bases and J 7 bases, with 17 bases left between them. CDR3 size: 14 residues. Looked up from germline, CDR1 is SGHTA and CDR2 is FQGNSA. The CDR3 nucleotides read TGTGCCAGCAGCAGAGAGCCGGGGGGCGGGACCCAGTACTTC. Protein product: CASSREPGGGTQYF.

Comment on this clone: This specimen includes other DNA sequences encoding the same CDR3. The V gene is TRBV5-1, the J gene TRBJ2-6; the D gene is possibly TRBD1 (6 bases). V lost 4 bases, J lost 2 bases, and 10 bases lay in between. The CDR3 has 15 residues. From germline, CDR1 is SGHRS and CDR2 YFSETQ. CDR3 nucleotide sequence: TGCGCCAGCAGCATCACAGGGACTGGGGCCAACGTCCTGACTTTC. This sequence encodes CASSITGTGANVLTF.

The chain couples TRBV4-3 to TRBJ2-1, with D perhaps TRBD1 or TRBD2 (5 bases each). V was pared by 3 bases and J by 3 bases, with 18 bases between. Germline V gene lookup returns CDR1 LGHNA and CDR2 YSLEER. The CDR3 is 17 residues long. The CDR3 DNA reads TGCGCCAGCAGCCAGGGGTCTTGGGTTGGGGGCTACAATGAGCAGTTCTTC. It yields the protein CASSQGSWVGGYNEQFF.

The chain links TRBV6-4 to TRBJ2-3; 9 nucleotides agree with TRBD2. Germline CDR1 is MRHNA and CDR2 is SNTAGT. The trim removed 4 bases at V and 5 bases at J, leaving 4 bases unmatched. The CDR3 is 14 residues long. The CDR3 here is CASSGGGAGDTQYF. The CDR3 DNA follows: TGTGCCAGCAGTGGCGGGGGGGCCGGAGATACGCAGTATTTT.

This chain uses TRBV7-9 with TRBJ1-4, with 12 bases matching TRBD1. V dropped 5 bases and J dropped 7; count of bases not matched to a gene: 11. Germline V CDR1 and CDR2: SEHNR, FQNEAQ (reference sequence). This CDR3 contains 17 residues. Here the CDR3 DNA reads TGTGCCAGCAGCCATGGGACAGGGGGCGCGATAGGTGAAAAACTGTTTTTT. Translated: CASSHGTGGAIGEKLFF.

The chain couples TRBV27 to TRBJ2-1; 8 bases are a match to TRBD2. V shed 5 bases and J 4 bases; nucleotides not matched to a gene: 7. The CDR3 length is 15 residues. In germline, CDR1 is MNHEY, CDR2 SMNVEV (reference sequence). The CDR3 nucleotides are TGTGCCAGCAGTCCCGCGGGGGGATGGTACAATGAGCAGTTCTTC. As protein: CASSPAGGWYNEQFF.

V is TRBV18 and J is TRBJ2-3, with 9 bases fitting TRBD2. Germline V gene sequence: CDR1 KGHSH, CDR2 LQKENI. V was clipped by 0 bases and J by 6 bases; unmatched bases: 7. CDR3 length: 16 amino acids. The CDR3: CASSPPGLAGRDTQYF. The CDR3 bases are TGTGCCAGCTCACCACCGGGGCTAGCGGGACGGGATACGCAGTATTTT.

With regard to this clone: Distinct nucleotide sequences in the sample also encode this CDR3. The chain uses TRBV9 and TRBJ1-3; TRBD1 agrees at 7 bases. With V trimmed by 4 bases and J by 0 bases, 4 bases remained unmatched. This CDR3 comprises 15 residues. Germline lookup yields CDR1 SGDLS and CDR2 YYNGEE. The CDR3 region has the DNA TGTGCCAGCAGCCCACGGACAGGCTCTGGAAACACCATATATTTT. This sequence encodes CASSPRTGSGNTIYF.

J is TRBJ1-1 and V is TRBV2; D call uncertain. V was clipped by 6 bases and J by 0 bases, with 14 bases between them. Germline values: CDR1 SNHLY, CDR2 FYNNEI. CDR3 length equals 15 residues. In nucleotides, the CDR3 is TGTGCCAGCAGGCTGGAGGGAGGAATGAACACTGAAGCTTTCTTT. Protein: CASRLEGGMNTEAFF.

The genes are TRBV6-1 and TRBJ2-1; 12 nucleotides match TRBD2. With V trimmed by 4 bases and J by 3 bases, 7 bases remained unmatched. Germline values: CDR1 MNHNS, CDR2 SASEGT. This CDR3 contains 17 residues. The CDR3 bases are TGTGCCAGCAGTGGGACCGGGACTAGCGGGCTCTACAATGAGCAGTTCTTC. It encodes CASSGTGTSGLYNEQFF.

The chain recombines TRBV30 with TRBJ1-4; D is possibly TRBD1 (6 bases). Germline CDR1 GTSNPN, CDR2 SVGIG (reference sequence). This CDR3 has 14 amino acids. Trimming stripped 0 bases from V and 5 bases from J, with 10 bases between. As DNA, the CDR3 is TGTGCCTGGAGTGTACGAGGGGGAAATGAAAAACTGTTTTTT. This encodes CAWSVRGGNEKLFF.

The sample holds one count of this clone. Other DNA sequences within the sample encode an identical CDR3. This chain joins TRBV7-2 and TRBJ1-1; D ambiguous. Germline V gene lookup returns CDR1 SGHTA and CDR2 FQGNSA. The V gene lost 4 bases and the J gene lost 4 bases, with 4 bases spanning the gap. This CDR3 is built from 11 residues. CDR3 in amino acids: CASSSLTEAFF. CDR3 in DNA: TGTGCCAGCAGCTCTCTCACTGAAGCTTTCTTT.

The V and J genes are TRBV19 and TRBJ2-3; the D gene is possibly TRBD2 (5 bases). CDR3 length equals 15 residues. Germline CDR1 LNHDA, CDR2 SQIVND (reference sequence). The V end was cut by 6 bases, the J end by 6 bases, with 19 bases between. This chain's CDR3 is CASSPLGGHHDTQYF. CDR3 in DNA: TGTGCCAGTAGCCCCTTGGGCGGGCATCACGATACGCAGTATTTT.

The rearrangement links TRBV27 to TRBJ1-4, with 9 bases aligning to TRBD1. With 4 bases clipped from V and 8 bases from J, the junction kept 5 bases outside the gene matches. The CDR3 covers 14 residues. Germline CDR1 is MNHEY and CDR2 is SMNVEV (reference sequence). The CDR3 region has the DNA TGTGCCAGCAGTTGGGGACAGGGTGGAGAAAAACTGTTTTTT. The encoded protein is CASSWGQGGEKLFF.

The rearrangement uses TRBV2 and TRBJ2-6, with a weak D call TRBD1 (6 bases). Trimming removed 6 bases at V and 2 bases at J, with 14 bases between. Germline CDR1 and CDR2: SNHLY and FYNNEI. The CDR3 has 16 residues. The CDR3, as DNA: TGTGCCAGCAGGATCGACACAGGGCCTGGGGCCAACGTCCTGACTTTC. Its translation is CASRIDTGPGANVLTF.

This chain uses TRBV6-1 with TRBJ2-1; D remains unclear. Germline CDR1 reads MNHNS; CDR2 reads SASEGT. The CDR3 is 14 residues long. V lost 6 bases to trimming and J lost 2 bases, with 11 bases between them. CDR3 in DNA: TGTGCCAGCAGGGTCGGAGCCGCCTACAATGAGCAGTTCTTC. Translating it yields CASRVGAAYNEQFF.

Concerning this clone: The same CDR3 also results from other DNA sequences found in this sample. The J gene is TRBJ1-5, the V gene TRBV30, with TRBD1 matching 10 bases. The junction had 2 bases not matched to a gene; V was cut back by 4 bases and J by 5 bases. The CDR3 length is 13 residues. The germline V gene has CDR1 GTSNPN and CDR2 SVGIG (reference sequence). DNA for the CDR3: TGTGCCTGGACGGACAGGGGGGATCAGCCCCAGCATTTT. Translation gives CAWTDRGDQPQHF. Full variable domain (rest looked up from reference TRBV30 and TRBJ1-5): SQTIHQWPATLVQPVGSPLSLECTVEGTSNPNLYWYRQAAGRGLQLLFYSVGIGQISSEVPQNLSASRPQDRQFILSSKKLLLSDSGFYLCAWTDRGDQPQHFGDGTRLSIL.

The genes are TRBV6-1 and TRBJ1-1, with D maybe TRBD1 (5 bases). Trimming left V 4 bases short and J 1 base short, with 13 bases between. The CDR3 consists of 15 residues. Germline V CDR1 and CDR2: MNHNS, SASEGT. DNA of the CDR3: TGTGCCAGCAGTGGGTTAGGGACCAAGAACACTGAAGCTTTCTTT. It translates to CASSGLGTKNTEAFF.

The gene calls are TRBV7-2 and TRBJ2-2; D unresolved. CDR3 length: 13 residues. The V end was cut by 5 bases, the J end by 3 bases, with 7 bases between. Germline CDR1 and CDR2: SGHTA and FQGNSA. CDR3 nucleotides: TGTGCCAGCAGCCCTAGAGACACCGGGGAGCTGTTTTTT. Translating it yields CASSPRDTGELFF.

CDR3 region: CASKGQTNTEAFF. The CDR3 nucleotides are TGCGCCAGCAAGGGTCAAACGAACACTGAAGCTTTCTTT. This chain uses TRBV5-1 with TRBJ1-1; D gene ambiguous. CDR3 length equals 13 residues. V shed 6 bases and J shed 1 base, with 10 bases lying between them. CDR1 is SGHRS and CDR2 is YFSETQ in the germline V gene.

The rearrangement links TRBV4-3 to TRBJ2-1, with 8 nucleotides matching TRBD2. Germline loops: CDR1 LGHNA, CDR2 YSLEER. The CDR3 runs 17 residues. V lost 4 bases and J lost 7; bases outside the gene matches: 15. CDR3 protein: CASSLSTGLGGKNEQFF. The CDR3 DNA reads TGCGCCAGCAGCCTGAGCACGGGACTAGGTGGTAAGAATGAGCAGTTCTTC.

The CDR3 coding sequence is TGTGCCAGCAGCTTAGGCACAGGGGCCTATGGAAACACCATATATTTT. Encoded protein: CASSLGTGAYGNTIYF. The chain is built from TRBV11-2 and TRBJ1-3, with 7 bases that match TRBD1. The germline gives CDR1 SGHAT, CDR2 FQNNGV. The trim removed 1 base at V and 3 bases at J, leaving 6 bases unmatched. The CDR3 is made up of 16 amino acids.

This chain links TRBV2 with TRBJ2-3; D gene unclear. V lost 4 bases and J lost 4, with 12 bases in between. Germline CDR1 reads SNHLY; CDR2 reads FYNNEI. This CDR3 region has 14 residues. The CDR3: CASSANHNSDTQYF. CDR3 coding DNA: TGTGCCAGCAGTGCCAACCATAATTCAGATACGCAGTATTTT.

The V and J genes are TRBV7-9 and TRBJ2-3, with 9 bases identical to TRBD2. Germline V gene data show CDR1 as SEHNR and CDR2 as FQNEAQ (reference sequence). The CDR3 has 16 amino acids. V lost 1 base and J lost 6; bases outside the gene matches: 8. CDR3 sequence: CASSLGLAGPRDTQYF. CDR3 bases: TGTGCCAGCAGCTTAGGGCTAGCGGGGCCAAGGGATACGCAGTATTTT.